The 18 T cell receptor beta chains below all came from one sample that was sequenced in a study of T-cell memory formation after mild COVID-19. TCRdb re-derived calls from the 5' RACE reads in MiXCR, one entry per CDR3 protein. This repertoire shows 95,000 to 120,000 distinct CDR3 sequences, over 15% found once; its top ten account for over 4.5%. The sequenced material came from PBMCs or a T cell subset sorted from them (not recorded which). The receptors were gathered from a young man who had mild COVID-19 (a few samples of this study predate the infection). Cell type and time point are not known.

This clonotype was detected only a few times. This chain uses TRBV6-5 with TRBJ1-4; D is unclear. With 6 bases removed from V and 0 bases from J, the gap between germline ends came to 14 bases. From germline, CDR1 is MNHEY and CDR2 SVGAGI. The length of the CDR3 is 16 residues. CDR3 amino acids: CASSRQVPATNEKLFF. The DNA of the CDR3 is TGTGCCAGCAGCCGACAAGTTCCTGCAACTAATGAAAAACTGTTTTTT.

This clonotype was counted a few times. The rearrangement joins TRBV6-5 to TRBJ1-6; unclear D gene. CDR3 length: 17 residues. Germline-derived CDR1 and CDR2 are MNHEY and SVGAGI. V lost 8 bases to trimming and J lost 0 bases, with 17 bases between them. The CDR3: CASRGDSRSSYNSPLHF. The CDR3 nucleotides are TGTGCCAGCCGAGGTGATAGTAGGAGCTCCTATAATTCACCCCTCCACTTT.

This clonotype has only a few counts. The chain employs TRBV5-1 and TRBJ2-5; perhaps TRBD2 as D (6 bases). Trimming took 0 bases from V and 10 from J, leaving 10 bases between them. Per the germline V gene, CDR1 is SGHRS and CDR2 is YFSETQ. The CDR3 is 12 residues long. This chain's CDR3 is CASSLGLEDQYF. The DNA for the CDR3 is TGCGCCAGCAGCTTGGGACTAGAAGACCAGTACTTC.

The CDR3 loop is CASSLRFQGAPGELFF. In DNA, the CDR3 is TGTGCCAGCAGCTTGAGGTTTCAGGGGGCGCCCGGGGAGCTGTTTTTT. The chain has TRBV5-4 and TRBJ2-2; TRBD1 matches at 8 bases. Germline trimming cut 1 base from V and 6 bases from J; bases unmatched to any gene: 8. The CDR3 length is 16 residues. CDR1 is SGHNT and CDR2 is YYREEE in the germline V gene (reference sequence).

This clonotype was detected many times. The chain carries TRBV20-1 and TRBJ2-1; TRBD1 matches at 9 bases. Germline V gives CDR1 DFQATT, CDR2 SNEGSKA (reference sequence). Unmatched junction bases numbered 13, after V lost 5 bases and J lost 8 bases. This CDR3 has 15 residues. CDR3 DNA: TGCAGTGCTGGAACCGGGACAGGGATTTGGGATGAGCAGTTCTTC. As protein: CSAGTGTGIWDEQFF.

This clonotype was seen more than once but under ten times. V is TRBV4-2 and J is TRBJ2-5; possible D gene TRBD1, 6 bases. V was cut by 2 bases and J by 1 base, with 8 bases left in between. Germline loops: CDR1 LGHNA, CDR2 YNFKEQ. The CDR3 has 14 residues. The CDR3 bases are TGTGCCAGCAGCCAAAGGGGGACCCAAGAGACCCAGTACTTC. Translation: CASSQRGTQETQYF.

CDR3 amino acids: CSVSSGNINEQFF. The CDR3 DNA reads TGCAGCGTTTCCTCAGGGAACATCAATGAGCAGTTCTTC. The genes are TRBV29-1 and TRBJ2-1; D possibly corresponds to TRBD1 (5 bases). CDR1 and CDR2 (germline): SQVTM, ANQGSEA. V was cut by 5 bases and J by 6 bases, with 14 bases left in between. The CDR3 is 13 residues long.

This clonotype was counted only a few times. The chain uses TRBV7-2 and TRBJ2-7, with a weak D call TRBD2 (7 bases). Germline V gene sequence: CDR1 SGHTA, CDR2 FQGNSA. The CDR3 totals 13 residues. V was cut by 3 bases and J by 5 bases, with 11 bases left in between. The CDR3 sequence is CASSFRGANEQYF. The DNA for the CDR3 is TGTGCCAGCAGCTTTCGGGGGGCCAACGAGCAGTACTTC.

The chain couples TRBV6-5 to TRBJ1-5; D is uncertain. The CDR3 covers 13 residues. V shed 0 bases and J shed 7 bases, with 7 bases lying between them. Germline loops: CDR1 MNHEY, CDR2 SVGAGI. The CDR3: CASSYSREQPQHF. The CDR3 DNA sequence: TGTGCCAGCAGTTACTCCCGGGAGCAGCCCCAGCATTTT.

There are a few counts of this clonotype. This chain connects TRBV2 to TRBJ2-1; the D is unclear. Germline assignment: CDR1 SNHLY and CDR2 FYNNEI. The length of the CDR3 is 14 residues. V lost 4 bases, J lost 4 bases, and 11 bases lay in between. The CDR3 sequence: CASSGIGEYNEQFF. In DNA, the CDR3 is TGTGCCAGCAGTGGTATTGGGGAATACAATGAGCAGTTCTTC.

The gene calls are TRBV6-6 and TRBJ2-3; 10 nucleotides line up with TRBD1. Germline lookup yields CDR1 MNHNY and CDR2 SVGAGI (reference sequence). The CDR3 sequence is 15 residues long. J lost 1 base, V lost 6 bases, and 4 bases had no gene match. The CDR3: CASSRGTGGTDTQYF. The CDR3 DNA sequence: TGTGCCAGCAGCCGAGGGACAGGGGGCACAGATACGCAGTATTTT.

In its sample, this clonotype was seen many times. DNA of the CDR3: TGTGCCAGCAGTTTGGGACTAGCGGGGACCTACGAGCAGTACTTC. It translates to CASSLGLAGTYEQYF. The rearrangement links TRBV28 to TRBJ2-7, with 13 bases that match TRBD2. V dropped 3 bases and J dropped 2; count of bases not matched to a gene: 1. The CDR3 is made up of 15 amino acids. Per the germline V gene, CDR1 is MDHEN and CDR2 is SYDVKM. The variable domain in full, completed from reference TRBV28 and TRBJ2-7, reads DVKVTQSSRYLVKRTGEKVFLECVQDMDHENMFWYRQDPGLGLRLIYFSYDVKMKEKGDIPEGYSVSREKKERFSLILESASTNQTSMYLCASSLGLAGTYEQYFGPGTRLTVT.

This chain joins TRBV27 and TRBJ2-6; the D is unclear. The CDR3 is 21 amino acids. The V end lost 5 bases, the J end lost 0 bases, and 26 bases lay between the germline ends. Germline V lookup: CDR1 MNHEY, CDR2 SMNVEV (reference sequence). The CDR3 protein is CASSRFGVGLQLDSGANVLTF. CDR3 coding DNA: TGTGCCAGCAGTCGATTTGGGGTGGGTCTGCAGTTAGACTCTGGGGCCAACGTCCTGACTTTC.

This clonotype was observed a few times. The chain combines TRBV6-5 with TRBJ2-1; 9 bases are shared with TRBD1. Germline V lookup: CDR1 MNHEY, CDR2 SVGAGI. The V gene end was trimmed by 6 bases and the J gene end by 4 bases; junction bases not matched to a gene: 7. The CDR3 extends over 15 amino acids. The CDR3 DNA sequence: TGTGCCAGCAGGGGGGGGACAGGGTTTTACAATGAGCAGTTCTTC. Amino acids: CASRGGTGFYNEQFF.

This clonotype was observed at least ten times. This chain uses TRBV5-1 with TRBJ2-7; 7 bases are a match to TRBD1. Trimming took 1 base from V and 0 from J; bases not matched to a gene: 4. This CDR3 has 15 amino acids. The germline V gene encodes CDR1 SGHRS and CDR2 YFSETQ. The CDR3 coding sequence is TGCGCCAGCAGCTTGCAGGGGGACAACTCCTACGAGCAGTACGTC. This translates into CASSLQGDNSYEQYV.

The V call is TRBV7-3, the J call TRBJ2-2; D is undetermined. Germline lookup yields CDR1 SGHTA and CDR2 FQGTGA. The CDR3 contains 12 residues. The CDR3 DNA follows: TGTGTCGTGGGGTGGGGCACCGGGGAGCTGTTTTTT. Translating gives CVVGWGTGELFF.

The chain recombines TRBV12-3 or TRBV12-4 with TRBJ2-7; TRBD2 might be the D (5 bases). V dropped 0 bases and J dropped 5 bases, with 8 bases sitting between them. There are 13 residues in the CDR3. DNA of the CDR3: TGTGCCAGCAGTTTAGCGGGGAGCGACGAGCAGTACTTC. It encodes CASSLAGSDEQYF.

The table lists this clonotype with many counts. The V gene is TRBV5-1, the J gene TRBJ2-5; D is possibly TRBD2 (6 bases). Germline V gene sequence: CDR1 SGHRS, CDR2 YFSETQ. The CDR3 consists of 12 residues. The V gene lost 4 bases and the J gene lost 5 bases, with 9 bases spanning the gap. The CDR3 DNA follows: TGCGCCAGCAGCCCGGGGGTGGAGACCCAGTACTTC. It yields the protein CASSPGVETQYF.